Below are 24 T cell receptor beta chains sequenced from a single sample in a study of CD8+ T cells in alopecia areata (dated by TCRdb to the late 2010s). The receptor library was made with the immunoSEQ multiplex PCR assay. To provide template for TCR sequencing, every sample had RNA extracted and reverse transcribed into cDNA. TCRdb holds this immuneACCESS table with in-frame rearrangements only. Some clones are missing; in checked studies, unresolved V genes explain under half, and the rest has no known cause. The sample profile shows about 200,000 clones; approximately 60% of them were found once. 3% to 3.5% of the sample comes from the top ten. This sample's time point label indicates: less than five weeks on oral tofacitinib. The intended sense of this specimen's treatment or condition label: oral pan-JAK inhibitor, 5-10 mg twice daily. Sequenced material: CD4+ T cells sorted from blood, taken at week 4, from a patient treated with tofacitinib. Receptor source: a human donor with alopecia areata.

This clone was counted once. The CDR3 nucleotides are TGCAGCGTCGTCGGATTCGATGAGCAGTTCTTC. This encodes CSVVGFDEQFF. The rearrangement joins TRBV29-1 to TRBJ2-1; D remains unclear. In germline, CDR1 is SQVTM, CDR2 ANQGSEA. CDR3 length equals 11 residues. The V end lost 6 bases, the J end lost 8 bases, and 11 bases lay between the germline ends.

CDR3 coding DNA: TGTGCCAGCAGCTTAACGTGGGGGGTTTCCTATAATTCACCCCTCCACTTT. Translation gives CASSLTWGVSYNSPLHF. This chain links TRBV13 with TRBJ1-6; a possible D gene is TRBD1 (5 bases). V gave up 2 bases and J gave up 1 base, with 12 bases separating them. This CDR3 is 17 amino acids long. CDR1 is PRHDT and CDR2 is FYEKMQ in the germline V gene (reference sequence).

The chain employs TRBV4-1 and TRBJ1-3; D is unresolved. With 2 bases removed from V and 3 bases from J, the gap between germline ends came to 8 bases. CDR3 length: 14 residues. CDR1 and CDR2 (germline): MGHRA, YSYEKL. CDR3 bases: TGCGCCAGCAGCCAAAGGGAAGTTGGAAACACCATATATTTT. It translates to CASSQREVGNTIYF.

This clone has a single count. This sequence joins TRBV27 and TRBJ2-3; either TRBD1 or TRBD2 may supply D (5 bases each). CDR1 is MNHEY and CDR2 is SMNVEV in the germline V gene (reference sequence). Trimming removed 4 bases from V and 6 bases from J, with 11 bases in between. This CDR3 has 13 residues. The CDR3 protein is CASSSRGVDTQYF. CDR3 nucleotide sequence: TGTGCCAGCAGTTCAAGAGGGGTGGATACGCAGTATTTT.

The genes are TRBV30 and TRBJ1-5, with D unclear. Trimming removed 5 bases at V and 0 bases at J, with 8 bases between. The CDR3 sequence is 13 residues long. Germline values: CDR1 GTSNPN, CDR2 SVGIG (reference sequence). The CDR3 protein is CAWARNSNQPQHF. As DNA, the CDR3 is TGTGCCTGGGCACGGAATAGCAATCAGCCCCAGCATTTT.

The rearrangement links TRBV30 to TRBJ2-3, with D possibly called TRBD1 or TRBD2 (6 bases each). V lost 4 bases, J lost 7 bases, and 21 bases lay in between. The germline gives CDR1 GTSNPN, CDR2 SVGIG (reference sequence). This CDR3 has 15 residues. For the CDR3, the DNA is TGTGCCTGGACCAAGGCAGTGACAGGAGGGTATACGCAGTATTTT. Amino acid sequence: CAWTKAVTGGYTQYF.

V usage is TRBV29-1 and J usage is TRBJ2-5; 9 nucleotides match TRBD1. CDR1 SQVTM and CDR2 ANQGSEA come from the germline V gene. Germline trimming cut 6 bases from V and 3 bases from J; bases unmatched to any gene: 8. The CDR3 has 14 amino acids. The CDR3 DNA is TGCAGCGTATTCCGGGACAGGGTCGAAGAGACCCAGTACTTC. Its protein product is CSVFRDRVEETQYF.

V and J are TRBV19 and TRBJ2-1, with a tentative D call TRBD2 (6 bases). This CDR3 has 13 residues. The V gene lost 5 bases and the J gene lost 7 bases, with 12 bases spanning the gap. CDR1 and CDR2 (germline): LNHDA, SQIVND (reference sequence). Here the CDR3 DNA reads TGTGCCAGTAGTTATAGCGGTCAGAATGAGCAGTTCTTC. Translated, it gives CASSYSGQNEQFF.

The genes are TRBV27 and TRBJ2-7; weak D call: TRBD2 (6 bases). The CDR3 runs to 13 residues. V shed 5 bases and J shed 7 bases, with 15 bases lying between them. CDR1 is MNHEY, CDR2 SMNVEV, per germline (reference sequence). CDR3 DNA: TGTGCCAGCAGTCCACGGCGGGGTGGTGAGCAGTACTTC. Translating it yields CASSPRRGGEQYF.

CDR3 DNA: TGTGCCAGCAGTTTCCAGGGGGAGCAGTACTTC. This codes for CASSFQGEQYF. The chain is built from TRBV6-5 and TRBJ2-7; weak D call: TRBD1 (6 bases). The CDR3 runs to 11 residues. Germline values: CDR1 MNHEY, CDR2 SVGAGI. Trimming stripped 4 bases from V and 7 bases from J, with 8 bases between.

The CDR3 sequence is CASSYPGTVETQYF. DNA for the CDR3: TGTGCCAGTAGCTATCCCGGGACAGTAGAGACCCAGTACTTC. This sequence joins TRBV19 and TRBJ2-5; TRBD1 matches at 7 bases. V was pared by 6 bases and J by 4 bases, with 8 bases of the junction left unmatched. From germline, CDR1 is LNHDA and CDR2 SQIVND (reference sequence). The CDR3 has 14 residues.

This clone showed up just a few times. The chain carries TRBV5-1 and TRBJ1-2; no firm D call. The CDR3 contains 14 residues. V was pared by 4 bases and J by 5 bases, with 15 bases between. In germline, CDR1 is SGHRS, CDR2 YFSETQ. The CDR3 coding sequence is TGCGCCAGCAGCATGCAACGGGAAAAGTATGGCTACACCTTC. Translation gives CASSMQREKYGYTF.

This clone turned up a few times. The CDR3 is CASYPQGSYEQYF. CDR3 DNA sequence: TGTGCCAGCTACCCTCAGGGGTCCTACGAGCAGTACTTC. The chain joins TRBV6-5 to TRBJ2-7; a weak D match, TRBD1 (6 bases). The V end lost 8 bases, the J end lost 1 base, and 12 bases lay between the germline ends. The germline gives CDR1 MNHEY, CDR2 SVGAGI. The CDR3 is made up of 13 amino acids.

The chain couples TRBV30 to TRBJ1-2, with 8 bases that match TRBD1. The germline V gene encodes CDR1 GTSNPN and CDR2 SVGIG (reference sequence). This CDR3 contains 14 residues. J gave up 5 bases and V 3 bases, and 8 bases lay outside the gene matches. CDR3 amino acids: CAWRAPGTGYGYTF. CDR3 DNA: TGTGCCTGGAGGGCCCCCGGGACAGGATATGGCTACACCTTC. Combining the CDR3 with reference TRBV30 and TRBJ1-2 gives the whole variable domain SQTIHQWPATLVQPVGSPLSLECTVEGTSNPNLYWYRQAAGRGLQLLFYSVGIGQISSEVPQNLSASRPQDRQFILSSKKLLLSDSGFYLCAWRAPGTGYGYTFGSGTRLTVV.

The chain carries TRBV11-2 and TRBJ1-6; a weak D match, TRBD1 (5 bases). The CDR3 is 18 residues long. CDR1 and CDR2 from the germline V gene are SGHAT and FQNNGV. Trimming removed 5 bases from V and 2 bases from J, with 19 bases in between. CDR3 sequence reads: CASSTGPLGSTYNSPLHF. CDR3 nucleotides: TGTGCCAGCAGCACGGGACCGCTAGGGTCGACCTATAATTCACCCCTCCACTTT.

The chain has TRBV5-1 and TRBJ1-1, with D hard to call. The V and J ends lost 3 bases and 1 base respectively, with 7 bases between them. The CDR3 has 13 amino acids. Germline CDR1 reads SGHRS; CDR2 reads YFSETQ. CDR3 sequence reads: CASSSMRNTEAFF. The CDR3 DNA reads TGCGCCAGCAGCTCCATGAGGAACACTGAAGCTTTCTTT.

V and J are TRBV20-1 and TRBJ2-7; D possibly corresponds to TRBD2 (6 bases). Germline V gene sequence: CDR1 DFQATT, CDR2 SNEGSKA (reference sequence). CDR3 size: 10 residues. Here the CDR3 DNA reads TGCAGCGCAGGGAGGTACGAGCAGTACTTC. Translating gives CSAGRYEQYF.

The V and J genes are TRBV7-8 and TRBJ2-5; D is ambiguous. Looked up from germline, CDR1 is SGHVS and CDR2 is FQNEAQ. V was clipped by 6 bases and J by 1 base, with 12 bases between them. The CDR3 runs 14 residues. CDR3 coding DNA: TGTGCCAGCAGGGAACGCAGGTTCCAAGAGACCCAGTACTTC. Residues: CASRERRFQETQYF.

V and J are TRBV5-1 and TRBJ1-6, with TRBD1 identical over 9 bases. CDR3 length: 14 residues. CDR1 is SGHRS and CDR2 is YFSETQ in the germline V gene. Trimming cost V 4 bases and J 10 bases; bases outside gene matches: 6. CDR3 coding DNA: TGCGCCAGCAGCCCACAGGGGGCGGAATCACCCCTCCACTTT. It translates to CASSPQGAESPLHF.

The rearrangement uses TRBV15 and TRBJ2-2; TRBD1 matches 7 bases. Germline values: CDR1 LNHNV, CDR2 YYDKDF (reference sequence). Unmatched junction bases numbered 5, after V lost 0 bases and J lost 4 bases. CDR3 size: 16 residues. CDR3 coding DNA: TGTGCCACCAGCAGAGATGGGGACAGAATCACCGGGGAGCTGTTTTTT. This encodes CATSRDGDRITGELFF.

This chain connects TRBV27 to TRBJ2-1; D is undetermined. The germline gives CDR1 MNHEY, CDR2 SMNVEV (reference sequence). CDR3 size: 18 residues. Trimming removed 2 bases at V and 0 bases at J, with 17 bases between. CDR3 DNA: TGTGCCAGCAGTTTACTTTTCGGTATCCCACTCTCCTACAATGAGCAGTTCTTC. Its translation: CASSLLFGIPLSYNEQFF.

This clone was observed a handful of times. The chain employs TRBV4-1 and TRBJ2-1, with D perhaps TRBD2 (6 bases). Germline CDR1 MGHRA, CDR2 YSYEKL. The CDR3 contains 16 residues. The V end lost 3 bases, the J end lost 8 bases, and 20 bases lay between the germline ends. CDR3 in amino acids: CASSQLGGAYSDEQFF. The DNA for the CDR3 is TGCGCCAGCAGCCAGTTAGGAGGGGCATATTCCGATGAGCAGTTCTTC.

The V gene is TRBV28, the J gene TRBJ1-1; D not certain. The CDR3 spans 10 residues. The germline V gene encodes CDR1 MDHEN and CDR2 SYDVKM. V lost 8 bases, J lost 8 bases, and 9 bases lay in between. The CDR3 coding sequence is TGTGCCAGCGGCCGGTCCGAAGCTTTCTTT. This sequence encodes CASGRSEAFF.

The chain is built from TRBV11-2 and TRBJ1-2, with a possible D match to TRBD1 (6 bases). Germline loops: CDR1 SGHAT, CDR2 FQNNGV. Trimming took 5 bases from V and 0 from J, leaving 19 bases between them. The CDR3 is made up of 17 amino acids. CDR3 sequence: CASSPRADSRSNYGYTF. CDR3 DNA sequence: TGTGCCAGCAGCCCGAGAGCGGACAGCCGGTCTAACTATGGCTACACCTTC.